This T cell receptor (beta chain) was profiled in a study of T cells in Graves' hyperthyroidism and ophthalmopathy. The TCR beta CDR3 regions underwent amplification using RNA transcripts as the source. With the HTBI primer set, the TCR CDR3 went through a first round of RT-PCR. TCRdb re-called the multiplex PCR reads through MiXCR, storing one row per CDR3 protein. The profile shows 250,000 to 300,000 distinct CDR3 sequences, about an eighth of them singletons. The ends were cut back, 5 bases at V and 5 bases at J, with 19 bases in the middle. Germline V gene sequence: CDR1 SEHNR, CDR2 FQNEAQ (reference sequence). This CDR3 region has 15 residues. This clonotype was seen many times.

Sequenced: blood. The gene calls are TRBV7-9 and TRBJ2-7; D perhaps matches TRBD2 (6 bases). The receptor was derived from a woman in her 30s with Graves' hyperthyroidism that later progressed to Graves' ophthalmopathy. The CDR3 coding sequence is TGTGCCAGCAGCCACACCGGGACGGGGGTCCACGAGCAGTACTTC. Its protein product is CASSHTGTGVHEQYF.